The T cell receptor beta chain described here comes from a study of T cell repertoires in cytomegalovirus infection. This CDR3 spans 13 amino acids. Germline loops: CDR1 SEHNR, CDR2 FQNEAQ (reference sequence). Trimming removed 1 base from V and 3 bases from J, with 6 bases in between. TCRdb re-called the reads through MiXCR, storing one row per CDR3 protein. The repertoire holds 300,000 to 400,000 distinct CDR3 sequences, with about 29% as singletons. Ten or more counts support this clonotype. Its antigen remains unknown. The sequence came from a human donor in good health (CMV status not recorded). Some clones in this sample may be carry-over from other donors' samples. The specimen comprised cultured PBMCs, sampled from culture after CMV antigen stimulation. This chain joins TRBV7-9 and TRBJ1-2; D is unclear. CDR3 loop: CASSLGRDYGYTF. CDR3 DNA: TGTGCCAGCAGCTTAGGACGGGACTATGGCTACACCTTC. Using reference TRBV7-9 and TRBJ1-2 for the parts outside the CDR3, the full variable domain is DTGVSQNPRHKITKRGQNVTFRCDPISEHNRLYWYRQTLGQGPEFLTYFQNEAQLEKSRLLSDRFSAERPKGSFSTLEIQRTEQGDSAMYLCASSLGRDYGYTFGSGTRLTVV.